This TCR beta chain derives from a study of a mutant IDH1 vaccine in newly diagnosed glioma. V was cut by 0 bases and J by 4 bases, with 16 bases left in between. The CDR3 runs to 17 residues. CDR1 and CDR2 from the germline V gene are SGHDT and YYEEEE. Time point defined: baseline, week 1 (first vaccination visit). Treatment described: pre-vaccination baseline after standard-of-care therapy. Assay: immunoSEQ multiplex PCR; the TCRdb copy retains only in-frame clones and omits some. The sample holds roughly 86,000 clones; 80% are singletons and the top ten take approximately 7.9%. This sample comprised PBMCs, obtained from a glioma patient treated with radiotherapy, temozolomide or both. This clonotype was sampled from a man in his forties with glioma. J is TRBJ1-4 and V is TRBV5-6, with D perhaps matching TRBD1 (5 bases). CDR3: CASSLGFRVDRNEKLFF. The CDR3 coding sequence is TGTGCCAGCAGCTTGGGGTTCAGGGTGGACCGTAATGAAAAACTGTTTTTT.